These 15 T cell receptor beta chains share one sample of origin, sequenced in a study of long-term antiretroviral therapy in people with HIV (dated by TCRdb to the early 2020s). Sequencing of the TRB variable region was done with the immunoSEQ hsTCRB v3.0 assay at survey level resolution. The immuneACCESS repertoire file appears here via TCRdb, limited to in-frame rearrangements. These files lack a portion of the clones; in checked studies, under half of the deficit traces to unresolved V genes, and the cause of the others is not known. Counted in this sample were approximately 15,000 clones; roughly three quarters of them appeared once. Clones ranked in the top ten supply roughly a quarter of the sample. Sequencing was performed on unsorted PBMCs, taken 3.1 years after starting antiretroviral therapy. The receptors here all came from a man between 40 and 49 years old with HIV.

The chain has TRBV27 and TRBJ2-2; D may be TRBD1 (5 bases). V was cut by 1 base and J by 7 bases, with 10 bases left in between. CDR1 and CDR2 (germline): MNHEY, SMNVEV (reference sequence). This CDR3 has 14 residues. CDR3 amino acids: CASSLFSGNGELFF. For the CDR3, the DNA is TGTGCCAGCAGTTTATTTTCAGGGAACGGGGAGCTGTTTTTT.

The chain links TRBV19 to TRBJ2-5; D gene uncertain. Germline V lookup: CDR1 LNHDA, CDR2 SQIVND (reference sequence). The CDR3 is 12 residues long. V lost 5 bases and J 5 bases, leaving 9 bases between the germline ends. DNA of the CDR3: TGTGCCAGTAGTGCCGAGAGTGAGACCCAGTACTTC. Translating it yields CASSAESETQYF.

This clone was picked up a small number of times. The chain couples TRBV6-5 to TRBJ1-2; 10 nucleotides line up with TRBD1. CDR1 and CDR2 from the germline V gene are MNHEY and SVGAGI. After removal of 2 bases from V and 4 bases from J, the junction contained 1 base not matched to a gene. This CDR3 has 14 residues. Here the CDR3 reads CASSYRDRGYGYTF. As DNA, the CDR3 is TGTGCCAGCAGTTACCGGGACAGGGGCTATGGCTACACCTTC.

Here the CDR3 reads CASSYTGILDTEAFF. The CDR3 region has the DNA TGTGCCAGCAGTTACACAGGGATCTTGGACACTGAAGCTTTCTTT. This rearrangement joins TRBV6-5 to TRBJ1-1; weak D call: TRBD1 (6 bases). This CDR3 has 15 residues. Trimming took 2 bases from V and 3 from J, leaving 13 bases between them. The germline V gene encodes CDR1 MNHEY and CDR2 SVGAGI.

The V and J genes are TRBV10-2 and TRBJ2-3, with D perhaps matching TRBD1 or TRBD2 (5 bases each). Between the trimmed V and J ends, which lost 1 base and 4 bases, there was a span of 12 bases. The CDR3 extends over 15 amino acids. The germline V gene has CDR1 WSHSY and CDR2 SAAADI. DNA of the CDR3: TGCGCCAGCAGTGAGTATGGTCAGGGAGCAGATACGCAGTATTTT. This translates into CASSEYGQGADTQYF.

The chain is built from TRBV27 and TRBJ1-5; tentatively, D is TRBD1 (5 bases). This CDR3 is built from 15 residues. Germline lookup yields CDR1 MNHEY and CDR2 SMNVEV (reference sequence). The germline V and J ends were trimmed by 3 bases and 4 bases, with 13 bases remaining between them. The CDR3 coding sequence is TGTGCCAGCAGTTTTTCAGCGTGGGGGAATCAGCCCCAGCATTTT. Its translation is CASSFSAWGNQPQHF.

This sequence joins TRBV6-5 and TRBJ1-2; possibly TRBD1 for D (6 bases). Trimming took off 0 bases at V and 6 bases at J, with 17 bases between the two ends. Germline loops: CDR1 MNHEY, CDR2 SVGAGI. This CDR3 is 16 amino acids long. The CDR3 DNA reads TGTGCCAGCAGTTACTCTCCGAGGTACAGGGACCATGGCTACACCTTC. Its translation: CASSYSPRYRDHGYTF.

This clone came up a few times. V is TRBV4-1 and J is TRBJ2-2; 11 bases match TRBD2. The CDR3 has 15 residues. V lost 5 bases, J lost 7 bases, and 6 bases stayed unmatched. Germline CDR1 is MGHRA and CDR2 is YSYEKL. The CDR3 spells CASSYSGGANGELFF. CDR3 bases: TGCGCCAGCAGCTATAGCGGGGGGGCCAACGGGGAGCTGTTTTTT.

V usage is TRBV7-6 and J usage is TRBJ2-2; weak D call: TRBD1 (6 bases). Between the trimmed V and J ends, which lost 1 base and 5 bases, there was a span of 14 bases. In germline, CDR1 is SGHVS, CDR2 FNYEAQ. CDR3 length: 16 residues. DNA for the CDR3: TGTGCCAGCAGCTTAGTGGAGGACAGTCGGACCGGGGAGCTGTTTTTT. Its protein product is CASSLVEDSRTGELFF.

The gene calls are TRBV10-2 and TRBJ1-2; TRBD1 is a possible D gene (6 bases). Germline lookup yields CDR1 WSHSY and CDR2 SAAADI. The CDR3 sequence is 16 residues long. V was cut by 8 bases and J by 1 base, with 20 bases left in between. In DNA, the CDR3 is TGCGCCAGCTTTGGGCGGGGGCCGAGTTATAACTATGGCTACACCTTC. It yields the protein CASFGRGPSYNYGYTF.

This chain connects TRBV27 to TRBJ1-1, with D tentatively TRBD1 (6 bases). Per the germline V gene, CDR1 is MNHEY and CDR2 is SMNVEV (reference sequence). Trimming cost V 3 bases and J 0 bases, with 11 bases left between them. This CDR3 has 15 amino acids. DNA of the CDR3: TGTGCCAGCAGTTTTGTTCAGGGGATGAACACTGAAGCTTTCTTT. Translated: CASSFVQGMNTEAFF.

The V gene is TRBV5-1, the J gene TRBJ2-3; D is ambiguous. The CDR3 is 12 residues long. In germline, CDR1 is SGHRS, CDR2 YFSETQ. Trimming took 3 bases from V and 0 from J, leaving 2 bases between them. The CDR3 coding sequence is TGCGCCAGCAGCTCTAGCACAGATACGCAGTATTTT. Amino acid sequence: CASSSSTDTQYF.

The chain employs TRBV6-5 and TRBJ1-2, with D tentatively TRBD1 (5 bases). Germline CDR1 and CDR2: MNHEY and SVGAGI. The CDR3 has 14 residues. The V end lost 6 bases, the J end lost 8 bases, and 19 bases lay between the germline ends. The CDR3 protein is CASSPWGERGGYTF. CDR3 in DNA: TGTGCCAGCAGCCCCTGGGGGGAAAGAGGAGGCTACACCTTC.

CDR3 sequence (DNA): TGCGCCAGCAGCTTGGGGGACGTCGAGGGTACTGAAGCTTTCTTT. Its protein is CASSLGDVEGTEAFF. The rearrangement uses TRBV5-1 and TRBJ1-1, with a possible D match to TRBD1 (5 bases). The V gene's germline CDR1 is SGHRS and CDR2 YFSETQ. Trimming took off 0 bases at V and 5 bases at J, with 14 bases between the two ends. This CDR3 contains 15 residues.

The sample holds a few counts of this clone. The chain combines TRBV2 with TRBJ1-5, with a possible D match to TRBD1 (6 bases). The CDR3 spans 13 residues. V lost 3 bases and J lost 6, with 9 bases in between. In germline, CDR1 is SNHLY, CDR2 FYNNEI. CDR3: CASSDRGRQPQHF. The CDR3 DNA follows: TGTGCCAGCAGTGACAGGGGCCGTCAGCCCCAGCATTTT.